This T cell receptor (beta chain) was identified during a study of radiation and T cells in renal cell carcinoma (dated by TCRdb to about 2020). For the study in its entirety: Samples were obtained from a clinical trial, in which 15 Gy stereotactic body radiation therapy was delivered to primary renal cell carcinomas and nephrectomy was performed 4 weeks later. In total, about 50 samples underwent TCR beta sequencing: 25 or so tumors plus 27 peripheral blood samples. Across all 50 or so samples, under 5,000,000 unique CDR3 nucleotide sequences encoding 2,658,974 unique CDR3 amino acid sequences were identified. On the study overall, not on this receptor specifically: In blood, the top tumor clonotypes increased from baseline to 2 weeks after radiation and then shrank by 4 weeks, which suggests a temporary expansion of tumor-resident clones. With a single-armed trial design, the study had no way to address how radiation dose or scheduling affects the TCR repertoire. Because no pretreatment tumor biopsies were available, whether clonotypes were present in the tumor at baseline could not be determined. Blood repertoire dynamics were not followed beyond 4 weeks after treatment.

From its cysteine to its phenylalanine, the CDR3 spans 14 amino acids. Solely the CDR3 DNA is kept, with 42 bases framed from the first base. Clipping removes 9 bases from V and 3 bases from J, with 6 as the unmatched junction base count. CDR1 and CDR2 (LNHDA, SQIVND) derive from the germline V gene (reference sequence). The time point tag for this specimen amounts to: baseline pretreatment blood. According to the study, the label for this sample's treatment or condition signals: 15 Gy SBRT to primary tumor, nephrectomy 4 weeks later. To track tumor-enriched clonotypes, serial peripheral blood was sampled from radiation-treated patients at baseline and at 2 weeks and 4 weeks after SBRT. Every patient had renal cell carcinoma of clear cell pathology. Genomic DNA for TCR sequencing was prepared using the QIAamp DNA Blood Mini Kit (Qiagen). Samples were included in the analyses only if all quality control checks were passed.

TCR beta libraries were generated from genomic DNA with the immunoSEQ kit, following the manufacturer's recommendations. Library preparation used a first multiplex PCR with proprietary primers, then a second PCR adding unique barcodes, with bead cleanups after each round. A positive control reaction and a negative control reaction, both provided in the kit, were run with every batch of samples. The final libraries underwent checking on an Agilent 4200 TapeStation D1000 ScreenTape, volumetric pooling, and quantification by qPCR. Sequencing ran on an Illumina NextSeq500 with a MidOutput 150-cycle cartridge, using 156 Read1 and 15 Index1 cycles with kit custom primers. The pooled library was loaded at 0.8 to 1 pM, with a roughly 20% PhiX control spiked in. As for how the authors treated the data: Vendor-processed data were analyzed in R, and a clonotype was defined as all T cells sharing the same CDR3 nucleotide sequence. In the clone abundance analyses, frequencies were normalized to the 10,000 most abundant clones in each sample. Public T cell clones, which averaged fewer than five per sample, were excluded before analysis. Tumor-enriched clonotypes and baseline blood-enriched clonotypes were defined as those with an abundance difference of at least 32-fold between compartments. Clonotypes expanded or contracted between blood time points were identified with a beta-binomial differential abundance model. Similarity between tumor and blood repertoires was quantified using the Baroni-Urbani and Buser coefficient, and groups were compared with two-tailed Wilcoxon tests in R. In its TCRdb copy, this immuneACCESS table keeps in-frame sequences only and misses some clones. Where compared with another copy, unresolved V genes explain less than half of these, and the others have no known cause. That table supplies the V and J calls and clone size; D and trimming were determined from the DNA. The sample table lists approximately 140,000 clones, approximately 90% of them with a count of one. Around 4% of the sample belongs to the ten largest clones.

About this clone: Its antigen is not yet known. Base quality data are lacking; no much larger clone is found one base away.

This receptor was taken from a woman aged 70 to 79 with renal cell carcinoma. The specimen comprised blood, sampled from a patient whose treatment included radiotherapy and nephrectomy. The chain joins TRBV19 to TRBJ2-3; the junction holds 10 bases that match TRBD2. In nucleotide form, the sequence is TGTGCCAGCACGGTAGCGGGGGGTACAGATACGCAGTATTTT. This gives the protein CASTVAGGTDTQYF. Supplemented by the reference TRBV19 and TRBJ2-3 proteins around the CDR3, the complete variable domain is DGGITQSPKYLFRKEGQNVTLSCEQNLNHDAMYWYRQDPGQGLRLIYYSQIVNDFQKGDIAEGYSVSREKKESFPLTVTSAQKNPTAFYLCASTVAGGTDTQYFGPGTRLTVL.